This T cell receptor beta chain was profiled in a study of cytomegalovirus exposure and HLA in healthy donors. Healthy bone marrow donors made up the donor group. Study-wide results and caveats: Reports credit the classifier with highly specific, highly sensitive diagnosis of cytomegalovirus status. By a later analysis, the bulk of CMV-associated TCR beta chains appeared HLA-restricted. One later analysis reportedly identified an Asian-associated ancestry cluster that showed fewer N-insertions than the roughly 620-donor mean.

The PCR used 60 Vbeta and 13 Jbeta primers. The repertoire was sequenced with immunoSEQ multiplex PCR; TCRdb's copy has only in-frame clones and lacks some. The sample gives more than 95,000 clones, 60% to 80% of which show up once; about 15% is in the top ten. V was cut by 5 bases and J by 0 bases, with 8 bases left in between. This CDR3 contains 15 residues. Germline V gives CDR1 MNHNS, CDR2 SASEGT. As concerns this clone: Its target is unknown.

The sequencing input was PBMCs. This rearrangement joins TRBV6-1 to TRBJ1-6; D unresolved. This clonotype was sampled from a man between 45 and 60 years old in good health and CMV-seropositive. CDR3 sequence reads: CASSLWSSYNSPLHF. The CDR3 region has the DNA TGTGCCAGCAGTTTGTGGAGCTCCTATAATTCACCCCTCCACTTT.